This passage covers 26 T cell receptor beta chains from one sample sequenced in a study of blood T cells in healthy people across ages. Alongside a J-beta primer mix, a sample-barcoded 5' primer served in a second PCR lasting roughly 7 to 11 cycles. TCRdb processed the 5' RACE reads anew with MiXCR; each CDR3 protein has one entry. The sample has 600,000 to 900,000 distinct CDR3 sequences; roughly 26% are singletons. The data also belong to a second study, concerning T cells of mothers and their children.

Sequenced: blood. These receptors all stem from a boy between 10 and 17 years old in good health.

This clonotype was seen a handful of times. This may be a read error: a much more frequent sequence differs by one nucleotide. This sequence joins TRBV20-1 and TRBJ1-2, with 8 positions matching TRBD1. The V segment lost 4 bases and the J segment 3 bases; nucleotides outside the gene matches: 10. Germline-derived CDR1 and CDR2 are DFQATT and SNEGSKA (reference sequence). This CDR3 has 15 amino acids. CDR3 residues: CSATKRAGGDYGYTF. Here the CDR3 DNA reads TGCAGTGCTACTAAACGGGCAGGGGGCGACTATGGCTACACCTTC.

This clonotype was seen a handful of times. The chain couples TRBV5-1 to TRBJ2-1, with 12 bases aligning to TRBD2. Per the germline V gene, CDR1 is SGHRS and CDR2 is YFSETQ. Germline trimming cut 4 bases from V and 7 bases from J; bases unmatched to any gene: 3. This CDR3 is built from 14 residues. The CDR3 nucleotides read TGCGCCAGCAGCCGGACTAGCGGGGTTAATGAGCAGTTCTTC. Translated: CASSRTSGVNEQFF. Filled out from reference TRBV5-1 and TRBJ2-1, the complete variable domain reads KAGVTQTPRYLIKTRGQQVTLSCSPISGHRSVSWYQQTPGQGLQFLFEYFSETQRNKGNFPGRFSGRQFSNSRSEMNVSTLELGDSALYLCASSRTSGVNEQFFGPGTRLTVL.

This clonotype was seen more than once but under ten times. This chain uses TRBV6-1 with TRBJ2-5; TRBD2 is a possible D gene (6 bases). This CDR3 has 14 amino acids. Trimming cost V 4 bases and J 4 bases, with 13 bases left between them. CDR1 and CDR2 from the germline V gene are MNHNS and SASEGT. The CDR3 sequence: CASSGAGKAETQYF. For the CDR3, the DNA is TGTGCCAGCAGTGGGGCGGGAAAGGCAGAGACCCAGTACTTC.

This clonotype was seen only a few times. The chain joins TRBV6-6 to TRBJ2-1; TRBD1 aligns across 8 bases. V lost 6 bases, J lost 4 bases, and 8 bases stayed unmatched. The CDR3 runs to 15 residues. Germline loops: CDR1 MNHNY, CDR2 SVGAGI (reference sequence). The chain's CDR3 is CASSAGGGVYNEQFF. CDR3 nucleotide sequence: TGTGCCAGCAGCGCAGGGGGCGGGGTGTACAATGAGCAGTTCTTC.

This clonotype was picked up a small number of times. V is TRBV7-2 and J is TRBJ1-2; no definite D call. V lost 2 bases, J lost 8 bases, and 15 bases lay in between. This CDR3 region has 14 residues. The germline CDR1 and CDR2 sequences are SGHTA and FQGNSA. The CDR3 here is CASSLRQDTVGYTF. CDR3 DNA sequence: TGTGCCAGCAGCTTAAGGCAGGATACCGTCGGCTACACCTTC.

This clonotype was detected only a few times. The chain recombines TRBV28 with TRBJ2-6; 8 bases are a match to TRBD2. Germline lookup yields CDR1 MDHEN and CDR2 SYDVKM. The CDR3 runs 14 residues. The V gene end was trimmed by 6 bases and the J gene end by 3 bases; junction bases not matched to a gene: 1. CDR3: CASSRGGGANVLTF. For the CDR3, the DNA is TGTGCCAGCAGCCGGGGGGGTGGGGCCAACGTCCTGACTTTC.

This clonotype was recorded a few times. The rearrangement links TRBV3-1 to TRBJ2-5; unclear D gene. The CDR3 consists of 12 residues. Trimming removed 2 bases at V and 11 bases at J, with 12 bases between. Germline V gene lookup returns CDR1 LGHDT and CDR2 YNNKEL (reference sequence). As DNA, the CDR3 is TGTGCCAGCAGCCAATTTTCTGAGGCGCAGTACTTC. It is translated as CASSQFSEAQYF.

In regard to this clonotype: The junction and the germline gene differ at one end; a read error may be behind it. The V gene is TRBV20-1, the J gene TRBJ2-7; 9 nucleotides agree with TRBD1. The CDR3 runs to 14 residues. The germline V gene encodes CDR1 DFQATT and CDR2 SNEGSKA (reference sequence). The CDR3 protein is CSASSETGGYEQSF. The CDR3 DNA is TGCAGTGCTTCATCGGAGACAGGGGGATACGAGCAGTCCTTC.

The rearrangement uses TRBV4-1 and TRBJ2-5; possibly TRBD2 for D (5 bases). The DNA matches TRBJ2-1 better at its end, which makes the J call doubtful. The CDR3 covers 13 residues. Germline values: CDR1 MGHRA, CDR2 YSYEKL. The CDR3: CASSLFPGDEQFF. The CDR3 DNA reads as TGCGCCAGCAGCCTGTTCCCCGGGGATGAGCAGTTCTTC.

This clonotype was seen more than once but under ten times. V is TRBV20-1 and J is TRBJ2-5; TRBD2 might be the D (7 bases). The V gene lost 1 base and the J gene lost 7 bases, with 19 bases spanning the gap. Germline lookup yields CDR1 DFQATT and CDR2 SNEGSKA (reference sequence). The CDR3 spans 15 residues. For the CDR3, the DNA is TGCAGTGCTAGAGTGGGCGGGGGCCAACGCCGGACCCAGTACTTC. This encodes CSARVGGGQRRTQYF.

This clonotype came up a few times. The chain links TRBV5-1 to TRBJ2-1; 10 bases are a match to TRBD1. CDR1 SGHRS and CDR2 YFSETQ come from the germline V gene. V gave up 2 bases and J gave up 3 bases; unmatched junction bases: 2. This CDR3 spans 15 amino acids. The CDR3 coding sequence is TGCGCCAGCAGCTTCCGGACAGGGGGCTACAATGAGCAGTTCTTC. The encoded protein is CASSFRTGGYNEQFF.

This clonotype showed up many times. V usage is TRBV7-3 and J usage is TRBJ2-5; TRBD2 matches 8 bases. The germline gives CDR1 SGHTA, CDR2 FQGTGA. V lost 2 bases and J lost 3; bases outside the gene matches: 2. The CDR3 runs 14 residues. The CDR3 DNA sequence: TGTGCCAGCAGCTTATACGGGAGGGAAGAGACCCAGTACTTC. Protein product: CASSLYGREETQYF.

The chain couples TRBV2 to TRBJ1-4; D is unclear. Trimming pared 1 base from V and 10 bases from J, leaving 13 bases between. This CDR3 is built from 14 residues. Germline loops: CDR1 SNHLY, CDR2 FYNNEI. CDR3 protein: CASSEEGRAGKLFF. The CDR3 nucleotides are TGTGCCAGCAGTGAAGAGGGCCGGGCCGGAAAACTGTTTTTT.

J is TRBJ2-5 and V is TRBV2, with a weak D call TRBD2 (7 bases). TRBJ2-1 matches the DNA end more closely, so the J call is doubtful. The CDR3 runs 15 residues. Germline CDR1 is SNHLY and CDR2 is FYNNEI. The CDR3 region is CASKAPRRGANEQFF. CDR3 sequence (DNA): TGTGCCAGCAAAGCGCCTAGACGGGGGGCCAATGAGCAGTTCTTC.

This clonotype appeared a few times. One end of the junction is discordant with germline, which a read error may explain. CDR3 DNA sequence: TGCGCCGGCAGCTTGGTAGCTGGGATGGAGACCCAGTACTTC. This gives the protein CAGSLVAGMETQYF. This chain connects TRBV5-1 to TRBJ2-5; D gene ambiguous. The CDR3 contains 14 residues. CDR1 and CDR2 from the germline V gene are SGHRS and YFSETQ. Full variable domain (remainder filled in from reference TRBV5-1 and TRBJ2-5): KAGVTQTPRYLIKTRGQQVTLSCSPISGHRSVSWYQQTPGQGLQFLFEYFSETQRNKGNFPGRFSGRQFSNSRSEMNVSTLELGDSALYLCAGSLVAGMETQYFGPGTRLLVL.

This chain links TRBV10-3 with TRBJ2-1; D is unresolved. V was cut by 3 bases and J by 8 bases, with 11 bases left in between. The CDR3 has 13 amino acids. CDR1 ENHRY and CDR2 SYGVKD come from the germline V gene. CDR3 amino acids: CAISEGPRDEQFF. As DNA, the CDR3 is TGTGCCATCAGTGAAGGACCTCGGGATGAGCAGTTCTTC.

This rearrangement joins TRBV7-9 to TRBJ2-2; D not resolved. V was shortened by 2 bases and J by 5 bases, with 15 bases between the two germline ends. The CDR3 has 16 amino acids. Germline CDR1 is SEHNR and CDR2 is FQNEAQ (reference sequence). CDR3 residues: CASSLFPAGGTGELFF. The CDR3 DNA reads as TGTGCCAGCAGCTTATTCCCCGCCGGTGGGACCGGGGAGCTGTTTTTT.

The CDR3 region has the DNA TGTGCCAGCTCACCGGCCACAGGTCAAGAGACCCAGTACTTC. This encodes CASSPATGQETQYF. The genes are TRBV18 and TRBJ2-5; D perhaps matches TRBD1 (5 bases). V lost 3 bases and J lost 2, with 10 bases in between. The CDR3 totals 14 residues. CDR1 and CDR2 (germline): KGHSH, LQKENI.

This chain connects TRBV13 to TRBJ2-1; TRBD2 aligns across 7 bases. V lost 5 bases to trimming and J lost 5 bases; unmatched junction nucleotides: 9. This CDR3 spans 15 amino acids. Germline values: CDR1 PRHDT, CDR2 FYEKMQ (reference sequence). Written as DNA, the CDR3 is TGTGCCAGCAGCACCGGGACTACTCCTAACAATGAGCAGTTCTTC. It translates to CASSTGTTPNNEQFF.

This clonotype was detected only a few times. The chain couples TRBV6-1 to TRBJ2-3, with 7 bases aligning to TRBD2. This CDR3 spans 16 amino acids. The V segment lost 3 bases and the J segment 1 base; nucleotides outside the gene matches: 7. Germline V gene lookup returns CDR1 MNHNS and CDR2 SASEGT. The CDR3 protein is CASSDTKAGGTDTQYF. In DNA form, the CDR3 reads TGTGCCAGCAGTGACACGAAGGCGGGGGGCACAGATACGCAGTATTTT.

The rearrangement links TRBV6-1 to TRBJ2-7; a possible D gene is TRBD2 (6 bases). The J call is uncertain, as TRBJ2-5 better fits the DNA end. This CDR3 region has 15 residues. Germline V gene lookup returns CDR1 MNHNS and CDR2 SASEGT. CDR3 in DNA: TGTGCCAGCAGTGCTGGGACTCTGGGGGAGAGGACCCAGTACTTC. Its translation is CASSAGTLGERTQYF.

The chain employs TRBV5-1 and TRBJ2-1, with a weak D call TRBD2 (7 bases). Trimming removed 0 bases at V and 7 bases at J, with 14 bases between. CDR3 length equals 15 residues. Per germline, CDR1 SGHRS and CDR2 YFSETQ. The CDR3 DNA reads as TGCGCCAGCAGCTTGGTTAGGGGGGGAAGAAATGAGCAGTTCTTC. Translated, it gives CASSLVRGGRNEQFF.

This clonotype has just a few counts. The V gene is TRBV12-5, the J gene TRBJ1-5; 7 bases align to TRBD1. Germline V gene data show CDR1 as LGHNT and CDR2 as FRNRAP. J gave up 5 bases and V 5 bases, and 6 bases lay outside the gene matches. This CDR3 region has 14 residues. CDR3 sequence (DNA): TGTGCTAGTGGTCTGGACAGGTTTGATCAGCCCCAGCATTTT. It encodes CASGLDRFDQPQHF.

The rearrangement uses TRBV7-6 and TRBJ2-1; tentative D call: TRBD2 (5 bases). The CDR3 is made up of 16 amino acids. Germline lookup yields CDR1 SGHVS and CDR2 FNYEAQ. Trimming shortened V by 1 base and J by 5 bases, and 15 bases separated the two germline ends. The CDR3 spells CASSLGGKLVNNEQFF. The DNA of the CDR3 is TGTGCCAGCAGCTTAGGAGGGAAACTAGTTAACAATGAGCAGTTCTTC.

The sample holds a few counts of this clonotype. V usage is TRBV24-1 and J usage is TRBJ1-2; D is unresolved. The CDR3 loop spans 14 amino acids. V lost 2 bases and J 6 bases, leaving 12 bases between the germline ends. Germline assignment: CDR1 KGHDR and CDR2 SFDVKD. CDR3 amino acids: CATSDSAVTHGYTF. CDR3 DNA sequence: TGTGCCACCAGTGATTCCGCGGTCACCCATGGCTACACCTTC.

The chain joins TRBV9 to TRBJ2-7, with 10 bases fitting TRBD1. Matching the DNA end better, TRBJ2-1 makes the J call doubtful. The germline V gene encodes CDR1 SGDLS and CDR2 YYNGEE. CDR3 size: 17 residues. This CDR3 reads CASSVRWKDRGNNEQFF. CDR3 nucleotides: TGTGCCAGCAGCGTACGTTGGAAGGACAGGGGGAACAATGAGCAGTTCTTC.